The T cell receptor beta chain under discussion was sequenced for a study of T cell responses to AZD1222 COVID-19 vaccine. In the case of this clone: Its antigen is not identified.

Germline trimming cut 4 bases from V and 4 bases from J; bases unmatched to any gene: 10. Germline CDR1 is LGHDT and CDR2 is YNNKEL (reference sequence). The CDR3 sequence is 15 residues long. Study-wide results and caveats: Donors were largely white British and mainly female; clonal diversity was possibly underestimated.

Method: immunoSEQ multiplex PCR; TCRdb's copy keeps in-frame clones and lacks some. Among 120,000 or so clones listed, 85% to 90% were seen once. The starting material was peripheral blood, obtained 28 days after the second AZD1222 dose. V gene TRBV3-1 (or the pseudogene TRBV3-2) combines with J gene TRBJ2-7; 7 bases are a match to TRBD1. The sequence was collected from an adult who received the AZD1222 COVID-19 vaccine. Here the CDR3 DNA reads TGTGCCAGCAGCCCGACTCGCTTCAGGGGGTACGAGCAGTACTTC. It encodes CASSPTRFRGYEQYF.